The entry below describes one T cell receptor (beta chain). Source study methods: Amplification of reference gene primers provided the estimated nucleated cell counts. The method was immunoSEQ multiplex PCR; TCRdb's version includes in-frame clones alone and lacks a portion of them. The V and J calls and clone size come from that table; D and trimming were worked out from the DNA. This table holds some 76,000 clones, about nine tenths found once. Trimming at V came to 1 base and at J to 4 bases, leaving 7 bases not matched to a gene. The germline V gene encodes CDR1 KGHSH and CDR2 LQKENI. This CDR3 has 17 residues. This entry comes from a study of blood T cell repertoires in COVID-19. Across the study: Some COVID-19 samples were acute and others convalescent; all came from the United States, Italy and Spain. PBMCs, B-cell-depleted T cells, or T cells provided the cDNA or gDNA that made up the material.

Sequences were obtained from peripheral blood. This clonotype was obtained from a woman aged 18-35 years with acute or convalescent COVID-19. The rearrangement joins TRBV18 to TRBJ2-1; 10 nucleotides agree with TRBD2. The CDR3 spells CASSPQSSGRVYNEQFF. The CDR3 DNA reads as TGTGCCAGCTCACCACAGTCTAGCGGGAGAGTATACAATGAGCAGTTCTTC.